This TCR beta chain was captured by sequencing in a study of immune characterization of retroperitoneal liposarcoma. TCRdb reanalysed the PCR reads using MiXCR and keeps one entry per CDR3 protein. This table holds about 5,000 distinct CDR3 sequences, over 25% found once. Germline-derived CDR1 and CDR2 are SGHVS and FQNEAQ. The CDR3 loop spans 11 amino acids. Trimming pared 5 bases from V and 7 bases from J, leaving 6 bases between. The genes are TRBV7-8 and TRBJ2-1; no firm D call. What was sequenced was tumor tissue. The TCR was taken from a female donor with retroperitoneal liposarcoma. The CDR3 here is CASSARNEQFF. DNA for the CDR3: TGTGCCAGCAGCGCACGTAATGAGCAGTTCTTC.